This T cell receptor (beta chain) came from a study of blood T cells in healthy people across ages. This clonotype was recorded many times. No antigen is known for it. Regarding the study as a whole: Researchers judged that diversity estimates from one million T cells fell short of true values.

A second PCR of roughly 7 to 11 cycles used a sample-barcoded 5' primer and a J-beta primer mix. TCRdb itself ran the 5' RACE reads through MiXCR, one entry per CDR3 protein. The sample includes hundreds of thousands of distinct CDR3 sequences, less than 25% of them seen just once. Separately, the same data were catalogued under a study of T cells of mothers and their children. Turning to that study: It was found that thymic selection shapes TCR recombination output similarly in related and unrelated pairs. Overlap ran slightly, non-significantly higher for related than unrelated mother-child pairs.

The clonotype originates from a boy between 5 and 17 years old in good health. Sequencing input: blood.

The CDR3 is CATSRDRASGANVLTF. Written as DNA, the CDR3 is TGTGCCACCAGCAGAGATCGAGCCTCTGGGGCCAACGTCCTGACTTTC. The chain joins TRBV15 to TRBJ2-6, with unresolved D. Germline loops: CDR1 LNHNV, CDR2 YYDKDF (reference sequence). The CDR3 is 16 residues long. Between the trimmed V and J ends, which lost 0 bases and 0 bases, there was a span of 6 bases.